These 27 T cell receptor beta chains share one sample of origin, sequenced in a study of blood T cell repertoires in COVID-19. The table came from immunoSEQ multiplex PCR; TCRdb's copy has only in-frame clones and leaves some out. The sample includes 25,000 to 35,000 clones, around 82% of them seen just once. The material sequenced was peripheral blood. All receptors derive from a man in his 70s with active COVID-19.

The CDR3: CASSYSGSSYEQYF. Here the CDR3 DNA reads TGTGCCAGCAGTTACTCTGGCAGCTCCTACGAGCAGTACTTC. The V call is TRBV6-5, the J call TRBJ2-7; D ambiguous. The length of the CDR3 is 14 residues. Trimming shortened V by 0 bases and J by 0 bases, and 6 bases separated the two germline ends. CDR1 is MNHEY and CDR2 is SVGAGI in the germline V gene.

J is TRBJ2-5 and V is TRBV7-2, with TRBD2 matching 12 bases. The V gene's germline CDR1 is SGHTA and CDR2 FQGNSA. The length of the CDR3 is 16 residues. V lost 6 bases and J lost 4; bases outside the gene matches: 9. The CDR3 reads CASSLRPSGGVETQYF. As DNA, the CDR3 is TGTGCCAGCAGTCTCCGGCCTAGCGGGGGGGTAGAGACCCAGTACTTC.

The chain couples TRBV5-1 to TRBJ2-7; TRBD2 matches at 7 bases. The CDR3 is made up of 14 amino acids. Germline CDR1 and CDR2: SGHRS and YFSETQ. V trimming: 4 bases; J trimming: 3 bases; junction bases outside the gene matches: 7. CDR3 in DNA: TGCGCCAGCAGCCCGGGACTACCCAGCTACGAGCAGTACTTC. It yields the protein CASSPGLPSYEQYF.

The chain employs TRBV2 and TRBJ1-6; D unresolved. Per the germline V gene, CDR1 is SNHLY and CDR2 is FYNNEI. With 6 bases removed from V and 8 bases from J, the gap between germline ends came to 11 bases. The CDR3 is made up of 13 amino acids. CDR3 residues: CASRGLSDSPLHF. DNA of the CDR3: TGTGCCAGCAGGGGCCTCTCCGATTCACCCCTCCACTTT. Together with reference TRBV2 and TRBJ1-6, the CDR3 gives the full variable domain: EPEVTQTPSHQVTQMGQEVILRCVPISNHLYFYWYRQILGQKVEFLVSFYNNEISEKSEIFDDQFSVERPDGSNFTLKIRSTKLEDSAMYFCASRGLSDSPLHFGNGTRLTVT.

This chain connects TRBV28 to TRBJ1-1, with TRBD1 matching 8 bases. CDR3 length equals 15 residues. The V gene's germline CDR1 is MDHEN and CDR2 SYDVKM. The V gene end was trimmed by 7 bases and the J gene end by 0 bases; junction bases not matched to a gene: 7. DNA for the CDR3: TGTGCCAGCAATGGGGCAGGGGGCATGAACACTGAAGCTTTCTTT. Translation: CASNGAGGMNTEAFF.

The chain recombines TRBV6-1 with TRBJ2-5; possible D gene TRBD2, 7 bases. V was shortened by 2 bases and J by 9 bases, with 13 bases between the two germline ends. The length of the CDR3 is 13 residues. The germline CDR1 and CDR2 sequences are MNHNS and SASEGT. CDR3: CASSEKGGGPQYF. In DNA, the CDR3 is TGTGCCAGCAGTGAAAAGGGGGGGGGCCCCCAGTACTTC.

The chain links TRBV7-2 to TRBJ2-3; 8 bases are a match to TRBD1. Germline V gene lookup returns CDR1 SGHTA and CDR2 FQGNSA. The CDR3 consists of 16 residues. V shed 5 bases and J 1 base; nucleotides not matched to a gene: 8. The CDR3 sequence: CASSHRDRIGTDTQYF. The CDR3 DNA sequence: TGTGCCAGCAGCCACCGGGACAGGATAGGCACAGATACGCAGTATTTT.

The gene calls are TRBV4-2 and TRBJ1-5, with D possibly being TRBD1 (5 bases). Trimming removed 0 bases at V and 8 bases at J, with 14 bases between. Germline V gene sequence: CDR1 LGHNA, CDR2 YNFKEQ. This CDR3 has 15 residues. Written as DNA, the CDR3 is TGTGCCAGCAGCCAAGAAGACAGTCAGACGGAGCCCCAGCATTTT. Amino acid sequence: CASSQEDSQTEPQHF.

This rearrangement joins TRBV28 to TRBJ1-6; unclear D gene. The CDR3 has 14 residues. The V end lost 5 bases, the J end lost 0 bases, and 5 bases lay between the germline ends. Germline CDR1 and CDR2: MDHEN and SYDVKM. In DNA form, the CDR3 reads TGTGCCAGCAGTCCACTCTCCTATAATTCACCCCTCCACTTT. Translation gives CASSPLSYNSPLHF.

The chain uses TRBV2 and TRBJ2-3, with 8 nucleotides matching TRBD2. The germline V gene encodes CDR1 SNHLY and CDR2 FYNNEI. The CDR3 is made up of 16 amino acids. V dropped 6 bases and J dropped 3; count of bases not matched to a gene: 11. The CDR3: CASSPIRGGGTDTQYF. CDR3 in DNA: TGTGCCAGCAGCCCCATTCGGGGGGGCGGAACAGATACGCAGTATTTT.

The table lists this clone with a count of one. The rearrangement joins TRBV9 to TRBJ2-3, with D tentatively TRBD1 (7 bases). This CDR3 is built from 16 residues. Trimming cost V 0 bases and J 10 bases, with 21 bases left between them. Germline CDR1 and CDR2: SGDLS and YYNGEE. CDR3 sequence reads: CASSVDQGGPRGSQYF. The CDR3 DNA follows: TGTGCCAGCAGCGTAGACCAGGGGGGCCCGCGGGGCTCGCAGTATTTT.

The CDR3 DNA is TGTGCCAGCAGCCTCCGGCGGGGACAGGCCCACGAGCAGTACTTC. Protein sequence: CASSLRRGQAHEQYF. The chain has TRBV11-1 and TRBJ2-7; 8 positions agree with TRBD1. Germline V lookup: CDR1 SGHAT, CDR2 FQDESV (reference sequence). The CDR3 consists of 15 residues. Trimming took 5 bases from V and 5 from J; bases not matched to a gene: 11.

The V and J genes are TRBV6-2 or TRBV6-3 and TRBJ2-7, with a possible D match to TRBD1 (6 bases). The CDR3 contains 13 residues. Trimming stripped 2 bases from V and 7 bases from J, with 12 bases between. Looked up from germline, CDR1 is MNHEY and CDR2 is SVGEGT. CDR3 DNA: TGTGCCAGCAGTTACCCTCAAGGGGGTGAGCAGTACTTC. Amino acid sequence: CASSYPQGGEQYF.

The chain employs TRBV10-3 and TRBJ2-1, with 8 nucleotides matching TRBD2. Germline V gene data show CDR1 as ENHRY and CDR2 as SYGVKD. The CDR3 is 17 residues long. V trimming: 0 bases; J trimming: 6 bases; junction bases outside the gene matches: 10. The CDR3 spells CAISESTGGIARNEQFF. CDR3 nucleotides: TGTGCCATCAGTGAGTCGACGGGGGGGATAGCGCGCAATGAGCAGTTCTTC.

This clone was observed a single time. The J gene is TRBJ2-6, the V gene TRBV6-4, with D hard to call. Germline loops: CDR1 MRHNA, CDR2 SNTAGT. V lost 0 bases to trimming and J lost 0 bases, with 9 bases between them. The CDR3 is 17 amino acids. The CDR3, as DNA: TGTGCCAGCAGTGACTCTCCTGCGAGCTCTGGGGCCAACGTCCTGACTTTC. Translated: CASSDSPASSGANVLTF.

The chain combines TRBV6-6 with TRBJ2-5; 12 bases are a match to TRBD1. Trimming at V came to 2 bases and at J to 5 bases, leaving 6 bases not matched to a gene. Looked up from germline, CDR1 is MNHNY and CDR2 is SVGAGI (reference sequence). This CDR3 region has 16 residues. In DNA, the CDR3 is TGTGCCAGCAGTTACGGGACAGGGGGCTCGTGGGAGACCCAGTACTTC. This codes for CASSYGTGGSWETQYF.

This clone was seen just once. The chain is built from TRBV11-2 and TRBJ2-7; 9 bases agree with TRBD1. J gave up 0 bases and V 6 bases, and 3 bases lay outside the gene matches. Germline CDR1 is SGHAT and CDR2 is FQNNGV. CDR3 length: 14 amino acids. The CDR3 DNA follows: TGTGCCAGCAGGCGGGACAGGGCCTCCTACGAGCAGTACTTC. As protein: CASRRDRASYEQYF. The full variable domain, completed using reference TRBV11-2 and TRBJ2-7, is EAGVAQSPRYKIIEKRQSVAFWCNPISGHATLYWYQQILGQGPKLLIQFQNNGVVDDSQLPKDRFSAERLKGVDSTLKIQPAKLEDSAVYLCASRRDRASYEQYFGPGTRLTVT.

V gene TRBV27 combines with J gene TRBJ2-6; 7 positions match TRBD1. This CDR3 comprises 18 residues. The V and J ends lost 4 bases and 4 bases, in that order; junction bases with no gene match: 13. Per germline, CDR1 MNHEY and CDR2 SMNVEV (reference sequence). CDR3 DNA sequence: TGTGCCAGCAGTTCACTTGGGACAGCGGTGGCCGGGGCCAACGTCCTGACTTTC. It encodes CASSSLGTAVAGANVLTF. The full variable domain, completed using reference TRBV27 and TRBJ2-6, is EAQVTQNPRYLITVTGKKLTVTCSQNMNHEYMSWYRQDPGLGLRQIYYSMNVEVTDKGDVPEGYKVSRKEKRNFPLILESPSPNQTSLYFCASSSLGTAVAGANVLTFGAGSRLTVL.

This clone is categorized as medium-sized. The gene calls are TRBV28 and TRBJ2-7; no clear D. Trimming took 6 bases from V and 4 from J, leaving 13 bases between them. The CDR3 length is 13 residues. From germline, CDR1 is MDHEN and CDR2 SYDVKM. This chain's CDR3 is CASSKYNKYEQYF. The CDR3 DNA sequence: TGTGCCAGCAGCAAGTACAACAAGTACGAGCAGTACTTC.

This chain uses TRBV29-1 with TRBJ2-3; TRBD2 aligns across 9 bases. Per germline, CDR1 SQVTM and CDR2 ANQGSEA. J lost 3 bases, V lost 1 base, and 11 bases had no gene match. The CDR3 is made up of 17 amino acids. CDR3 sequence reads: CSVEASRGGAGTDTQYF. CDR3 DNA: TGCAGCGTTGAAGCTTCCCGCGGGGGGGCCGGGACAGATACGCAGTATTTT.

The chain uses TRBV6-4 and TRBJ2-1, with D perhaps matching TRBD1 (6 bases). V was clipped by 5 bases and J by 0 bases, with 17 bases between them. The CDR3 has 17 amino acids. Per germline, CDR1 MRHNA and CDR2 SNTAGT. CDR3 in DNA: TGTGCCAGCAGTCCGACACCCGGGACACACTCCTACAATGAGCAGTTCTTC. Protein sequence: CASSPTPGTHSYNEQFF.

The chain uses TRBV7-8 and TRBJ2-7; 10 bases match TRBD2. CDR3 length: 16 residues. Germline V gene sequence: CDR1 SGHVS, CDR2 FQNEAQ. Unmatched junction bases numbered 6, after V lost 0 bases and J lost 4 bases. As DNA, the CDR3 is TGTGCCAGCAGCTTAGCCTTCCCTAGCGGGGGTTACGAGCAGTACTTC. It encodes CASSLAFPSGGYEQYF.

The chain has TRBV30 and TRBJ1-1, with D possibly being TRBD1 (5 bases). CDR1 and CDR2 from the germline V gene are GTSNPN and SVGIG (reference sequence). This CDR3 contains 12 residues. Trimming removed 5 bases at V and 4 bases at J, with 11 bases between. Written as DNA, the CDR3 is TGTGCCTGGGGCGGCGGGGCCACTGAAGCTTTCTTT. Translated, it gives CAWGGGATEAFF.

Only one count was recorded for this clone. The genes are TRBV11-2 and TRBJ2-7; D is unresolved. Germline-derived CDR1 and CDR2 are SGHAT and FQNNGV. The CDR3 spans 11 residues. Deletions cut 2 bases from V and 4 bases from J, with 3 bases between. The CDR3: CASSLQYEQYF. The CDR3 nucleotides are TGTGCCAGCAGCTTACAGTACGAGCAGTACTTC.

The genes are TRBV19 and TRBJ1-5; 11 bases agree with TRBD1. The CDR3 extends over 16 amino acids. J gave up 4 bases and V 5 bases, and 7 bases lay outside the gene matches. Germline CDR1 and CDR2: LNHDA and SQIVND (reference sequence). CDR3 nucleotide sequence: TGTGCCAGTAGTGCCTTGGACAGGGGGCTTAATCAGCCCCAGCATTTT. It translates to CASSALDRGLNQPQHF.

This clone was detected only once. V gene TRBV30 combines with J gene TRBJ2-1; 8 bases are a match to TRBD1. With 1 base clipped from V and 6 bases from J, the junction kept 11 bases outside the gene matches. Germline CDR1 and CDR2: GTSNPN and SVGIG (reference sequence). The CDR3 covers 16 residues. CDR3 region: CAWSDARTGTVNEQFF. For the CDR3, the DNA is TGTGCCTGGAGTGACGCCAGGACAGGGACGGTCAATGAGCAGTTCTTC.

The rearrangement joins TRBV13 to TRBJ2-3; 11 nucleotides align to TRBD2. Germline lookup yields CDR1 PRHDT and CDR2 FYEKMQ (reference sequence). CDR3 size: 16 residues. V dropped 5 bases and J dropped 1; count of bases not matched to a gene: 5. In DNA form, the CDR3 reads TGTGCCAGCAGCCCCGGGACTAGCGGAGGCACAGATACGCAGTATTTT. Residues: CASSPGTSGGTDTQYF.